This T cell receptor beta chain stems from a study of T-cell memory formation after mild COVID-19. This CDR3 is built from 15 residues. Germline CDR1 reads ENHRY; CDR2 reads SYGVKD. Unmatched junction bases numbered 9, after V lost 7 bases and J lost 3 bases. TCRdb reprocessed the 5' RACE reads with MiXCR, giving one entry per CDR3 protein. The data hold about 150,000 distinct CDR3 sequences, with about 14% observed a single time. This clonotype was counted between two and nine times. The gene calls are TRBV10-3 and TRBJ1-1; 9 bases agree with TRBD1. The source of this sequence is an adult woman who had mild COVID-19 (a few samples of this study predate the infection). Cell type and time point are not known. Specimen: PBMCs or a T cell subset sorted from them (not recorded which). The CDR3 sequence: CAIKGTGLLDTEAFF. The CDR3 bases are TGTGCCATCAAGGGGACAGGGCTATTAGACACTGAAGCTTTCTTT.